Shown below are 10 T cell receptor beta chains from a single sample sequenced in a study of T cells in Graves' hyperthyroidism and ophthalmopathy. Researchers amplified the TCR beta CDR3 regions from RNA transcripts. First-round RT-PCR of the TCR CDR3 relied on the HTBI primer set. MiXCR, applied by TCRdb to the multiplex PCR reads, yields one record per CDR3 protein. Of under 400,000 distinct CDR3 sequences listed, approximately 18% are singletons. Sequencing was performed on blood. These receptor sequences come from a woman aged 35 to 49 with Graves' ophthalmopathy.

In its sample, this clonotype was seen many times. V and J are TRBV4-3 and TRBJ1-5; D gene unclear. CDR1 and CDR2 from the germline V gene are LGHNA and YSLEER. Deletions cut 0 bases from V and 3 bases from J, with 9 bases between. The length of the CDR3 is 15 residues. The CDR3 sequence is CASSQDTRNNQPQHF. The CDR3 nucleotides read TGCGCCAGCAGCCAAGATACCAGGAACAATCAGCCCCAGCATTTT.

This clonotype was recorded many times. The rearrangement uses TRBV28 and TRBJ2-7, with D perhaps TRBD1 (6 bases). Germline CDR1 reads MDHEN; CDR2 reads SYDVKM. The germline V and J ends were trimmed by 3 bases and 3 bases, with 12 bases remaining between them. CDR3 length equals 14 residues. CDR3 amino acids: CASSFGLQGYEQYF. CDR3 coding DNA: TGTGCCAGCAGTTTTGGATTACAGGGCTACGAGCAGTACTTC.

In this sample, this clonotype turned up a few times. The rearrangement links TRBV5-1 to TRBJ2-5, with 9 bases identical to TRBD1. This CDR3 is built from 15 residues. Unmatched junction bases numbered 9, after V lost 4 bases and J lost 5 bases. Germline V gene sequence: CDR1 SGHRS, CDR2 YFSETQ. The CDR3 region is CASSDGQGLRETQYF. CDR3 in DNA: TGCGCCAGCAGCGACGGACAGGGGTTACGGGAGACCCAGTACTTC.

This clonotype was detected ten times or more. The DNA for the CDR3 is TGTGCCAGCAGTTTGTCCAGTCCCCAAGAGACCCAGTACTTC. Protein: CASSLSSPQETQYF. This chain uses TRBV28 with TRBJ2-5; D is unresolved. V was shortened by 3 bases and J by 1 base, with 9 bases between the two germline ends. The germline V gene has CDR1 MDHEN and CDR2 SYDVKM. The CDR3 extends over 14 amino acids.

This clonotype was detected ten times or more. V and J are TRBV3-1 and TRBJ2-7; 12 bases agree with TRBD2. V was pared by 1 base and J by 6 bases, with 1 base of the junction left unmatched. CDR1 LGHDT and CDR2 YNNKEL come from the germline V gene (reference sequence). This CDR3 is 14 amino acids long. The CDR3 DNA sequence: TGTGCCAGCAGCCAAGGACTAGCGGGAGCCGAGCAGTACTTC. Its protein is CASSQGLAGAEQYF.

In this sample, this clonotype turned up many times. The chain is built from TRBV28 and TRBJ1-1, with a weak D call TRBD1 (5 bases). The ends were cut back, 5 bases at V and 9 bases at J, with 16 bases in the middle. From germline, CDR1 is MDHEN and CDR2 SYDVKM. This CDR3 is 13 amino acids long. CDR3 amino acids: CASSPTGTIKAFF. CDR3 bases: TGTGCCAGCAGTCCGACCGGGACTATCAAAGCTTTCTTT.

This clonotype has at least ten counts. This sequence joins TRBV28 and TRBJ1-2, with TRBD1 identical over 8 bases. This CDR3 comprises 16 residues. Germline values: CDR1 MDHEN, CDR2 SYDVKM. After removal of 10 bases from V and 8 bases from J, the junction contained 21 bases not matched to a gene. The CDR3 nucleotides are TGTGCCACCAAGAGGTTAGGTCTCAGGGGGCCCTTGGGCTACACCTTC. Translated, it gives CATKRLGLRGPLGYTF.

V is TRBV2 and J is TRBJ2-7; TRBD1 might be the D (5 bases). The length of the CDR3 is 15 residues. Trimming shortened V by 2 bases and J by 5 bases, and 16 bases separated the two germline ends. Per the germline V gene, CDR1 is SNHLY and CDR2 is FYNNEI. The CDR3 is CASSETWQGRDEQYF. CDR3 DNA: TGTGCCAGCAGTGAAACTTGGCAGGGTCGCGACGAGCAGTACTTC.

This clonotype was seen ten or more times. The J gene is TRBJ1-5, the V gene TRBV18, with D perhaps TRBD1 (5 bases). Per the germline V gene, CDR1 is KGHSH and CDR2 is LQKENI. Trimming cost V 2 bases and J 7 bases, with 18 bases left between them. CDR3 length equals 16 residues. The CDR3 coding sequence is TGTGCCAGCTCACCAGTCGGCAGGGCAGGAGAACAGCCCCAGCATTTT. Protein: CASSPVGRAGEQPQHF.

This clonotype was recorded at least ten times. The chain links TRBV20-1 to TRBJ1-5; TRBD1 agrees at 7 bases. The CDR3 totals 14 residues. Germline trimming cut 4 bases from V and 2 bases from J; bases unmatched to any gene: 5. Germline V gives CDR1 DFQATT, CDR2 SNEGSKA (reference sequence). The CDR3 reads CSATIQGGNQPQHF. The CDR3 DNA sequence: TGCAGTGCTACAATTCAGGGGGGCAATCAGCCCCAGCATTTT.